The following is a T cell receptor (beta chain) sequence with its context. The data were taken from a study of beta chain features in type 1 diabetes. In the study overall: In age, gender and cell yields, patients were similar to healthy donors.

The investigators reverse transcribed all of the isolated RNA, so they sequenced expressed TCRB transcripts. There were several million reads on average in the naive, central memory and regulatory T cell samples. Assay used: immunoSEQ multiplex PCR; TCRdb lists only in-frame clones, some missing. Among just under 150,000 clones listed, 8.5% to 12% were seen once. Germline values: CDR1 SGHTA, CDR2 FQGNSA. The trim removed 5 bases at V and 8 bases at J, leaving 10 bases unmatched. This CDR3 has 15 amino acids. This sequence was found in a man aged 18 to 30 in good health. The specimen was naive CD4+ T cells from blood. V usage is TRBV7-2 and J usage is TRBJ1-4; 8 bases are shared with TRBD1. The CDR3 region has the DNA TGTGCCAGCAGCCCCCAGACAGGGGTAGGAGAAAAACTGTTTTTT. Translated, it gives CASSPQTGVGEKLFF.